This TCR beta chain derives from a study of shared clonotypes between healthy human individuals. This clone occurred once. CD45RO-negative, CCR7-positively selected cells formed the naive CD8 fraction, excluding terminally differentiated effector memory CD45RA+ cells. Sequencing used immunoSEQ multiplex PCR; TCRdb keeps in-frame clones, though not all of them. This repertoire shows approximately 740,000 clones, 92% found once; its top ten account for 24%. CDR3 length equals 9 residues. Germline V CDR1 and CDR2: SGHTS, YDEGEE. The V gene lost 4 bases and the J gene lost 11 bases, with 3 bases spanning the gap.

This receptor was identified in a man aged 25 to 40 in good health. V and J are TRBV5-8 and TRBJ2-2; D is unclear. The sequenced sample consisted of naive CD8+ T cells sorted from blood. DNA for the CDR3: TGTGCCAGCAGCCCTGAGCTGTTTTTT. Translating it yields CASSPELFF.